The 12 T cell receptor beta chains presented below share a single source sample, sequenced in a study of T cells in women clearing cervical HPV infection (dated by TCRdb to 2017 to 2018). Library method: the immunoSEQ multiplex PCR assay. The immuneACCESS repertoire file appears here via TCRdb, limited to in-frame rearrangements. These files lack a portion of the clones; in checked studies, under half of the deficit traces to unresolved V genes, and the cause of the others is not known. Per the sample table, the count is tens of thousands of clones. Roughly 35% of the sample goes to the ten largest clones. Sequencing was performed on blood buffy coat. Receptors were obtained from a woman aged 18 to 75 with a cervical HPV16 infection that either progressed to CIN3+ or cleared (not recorded which).

About this clone itself: Read data end 3 residues before the CDR3 end; the end is taken from the germline J gene. The chain joins TRBV19 to TRBJ1-4, with D possibly matching TRBD1 (5 bases). This CDR3 has 18 amino acids. Deletions cut 2 bases from V and 8 bases from J, with 24 bases between. The germline CDR1 and CDR2 sequences are LNHDA and SQIVND (reference sequence). The sequenced part of the CDR3 DNA is TGTGCCAGTAGTATATTCAGCGTGGGCCGGGGGTCCGGAGAAAAA. Protein sequence: CASSIFSVGRGSGEK. The full-length CDR3 reads as CASSIFSVGRGSGEKLFF.

Note on this clone: The read halts 3 residues ahead of the CDR3 end, with the missing end drawn from the germline J gene. This rearrangement joins TRBV5-4 to TRBJ1-2; 9 bases are a match to TRBD1. Germline trimming cut 0 bases from V and 5 bases from J; bases unmatched to any gene: 5. The V gene's germline CDR1 is SGHNT and CDR2 YYREEE (reference sequence). This CDR3 contains 15 residues. CDR3 DNA, as far as it was read: TGTGCCAGCAGCTTGGACCAGGGACAGGGTTATGGC. This codes for CASSLDQGQGYG. The full-length CDR3 reads as CASSLDQGQGYGYTF. Complete variable domain (other parts from reference TRBV5-4 and TRBJ1-2): ETGVTQSPTHLIKTRGQQVTLRCSSQSGHNTVSWYQQALGQGPQFIFQYYREEENGRGNFPPRFSGLQFPNYSSELNVNALELDDSALYLCASSLDQGQGYGYTFGSGTRLTVV.

Comments on this clone: The read ends 3 residues shy of where the CDR3 ends; the end is completed using the germline J gene. The rearrangement joins TRBV20-1 to TRBJ2-3, with 9 bases matching TRBD2. From germline, CDR1 is DFQATT and CDR2 SNEGSKA (reference sequence). The CDR3 extends over 15 amino acids. Losses at the gene ends were 0 bases for V and 5 bases for J; bases not matched to a gene: 6. Here the CDR3 reads CSAREASGVKDTQYF. The part of the CDR3 DNA that was read is TGCAGTGCTAGAGAGGCTAGCGGGGTTAAAGATACG.

Turning to this clone: Coverage ceases 3 residues before the CDR3 finishes, and the germline J gene fills in the end. J is TRBJ1-6 and V is TRBV7-6; 9 bases line up with TRBD1. Germline lookup yields CDR1 SGHVS and CDR2 FNYEAQ. V shed 5 bases, J shed 9 bases, and the junction held 8 bases outside the gene matches. The CDR3 has 15 amino acids. The CDR3 sequence: CASSPRQGEGSPLHF. Partial CDR3 DNA: TGTGCCAGCAGCCCACGACAGGGGGAGGGTTCACCC.

As to this clone: The read terminates 3 residues before the CDR3 end, so the remaining end is supplied by the germline J gene. The J gene is TRBJ1-6, the V gene TRBV7-2, with TRBD1 as a possible D gene (6 bases). Trimming shortened V by 2 bases and J by 10 bases, and 12 bases separated the two germline ends. The CDR3 is 14 amino acids. In germline, CDR1 is SGHTA, CDR2 FQGNSA. CDR3 residues: CASSLSQGSSPLHF. The part of the CDR3 DNA that was read is TGTGCCAGCAGCTTAAGTCAGGGGAGCTCACCC.

Points on this clone: The observed sequence ends 3 residues before the CDR3 terminus, with the missing tail filled in from the germline J gene. V usage is TRBV13 and J usage is TRBJ2-7, with 10 positions matching TRBD2. With 5 bases clipped from V and 3 bases from J, the junction kept 7 bases outside the gene matches. The CDR3 runs to 15 residues. Looked up from germline, CDR1 is PRHDT and CDR2 is FYEKMQ (reference sequence). The CDR3 loop reads CASSPRLAGDYEQYF. The CDR3 bases that were read are TGTGCCAGCAGCCCCCGCCTAGCGGGAGACTACGAG.

On this clone itself: With the read ending 3 residues before the CDR3 end, the germline J gene is used to fill in that end. This chain links TRBV30 with TRBJ2-2, with TRBD2 matching 11 bases. Germline-derived CDR1 and CDR2 are GTSNPN and SVGIG (reference sequence). V trimming: 3 bases; J trimming: 0 bases; junction bases outside the gene matches: 0. This CDR3 has 15 residues. CDR3 sequence reads: CAWRTSGTNTGELFF. The part of the CDR3 DNA that was read is TGTGCCTGGAGGACTAGCGGGACGAACACCGGGGAG. The variable domain in full, with the rest retrieved from reference TRBV30 and TRBJ2-2, is SQTIHQWPATLVQPVGSPLSLECTVEGTSNPNLYWYRQAAGRGLQLLFYSVGIGQISSEVPQNLSASRPQDRQFILSSKKLLLSDSGFYLCAWRTSGTNTGELFFGEGSRLTVL.

A note on this clone: The CDR3 end lies 3 residues beyond the end of the read and is filled in from the germline J gene. This rearrangement joins TRBV2 to TRBJ2-5, with 12 bases lining up with TRBD2. In germline, CDR1 is SNHLY, CDR2 FYNNEI. CDR3 length: 13 residues. Trimming removed 8 bases from V and 4 bases from J; junction bases left unmatched: 2. The CDR3 here is CASGGLAGETQYF. The sequenced CDR3 bases are TGTGCCAGCGGGGGACTAGCGGGAGAGACC. Full variable domain (missing parts from reference TRBV2 and TRBJ2-5): EPEVTQTPSHQVTQMGQEVILRCVPISNHLYFYWYRQILGQKVEFLVSFYNNEISEKSEIFDDQFSVERPDGSNFTLKIRSTKLEDSAMYFCASGGLAGETQYFGPGTRLLVL.

Comments on this clone: With the read ending 3 residues before the CDR3 end, the germline J gene is used to fill in that end. The chain is built from TRBV6-1 and TRBJ1-3; D perhaps matches TRBD1 (6 bases). V lost 6 bases and J 4 bases, leaving 16 bases between the germline ends. This CDR3 comprises 15 residues. The germline V gene encodes CDR1 MNHNS and CDR2 SASEGT. The part of the CDR3 DNA that was read is TGTGCCAGCAGAGAAACAGGGATGGGGGGAAACACC. Protein product: CASRETGMGGNT. The whole CDR3 sequence is CASRETGMGGNTIYF.

As for this clone: The read terminates 3 residues ahead of where the CDR3 ends, so the germline J gene completes it. The chain employs TRBV7-3 and TRBJ2-3; D possibly corresponds to TRBD1 (6 bases). The length of the CDR3 is 13 residues. Germline CDR1 SGHTA, CDR2 FQGTGA. Deletions cut 3 bases from V and 4 bases from J, with 8 bases between. The CDR3: CASSFTGPDTQYF. The part of the CDR3 DNA that was read is TGTGCCAGCAGCTTTACAGGGCCAGATACG.

A remark on this clone: The CDR3 is cut off 3 residues early in the read; its end comes from the germline J gene. This sequence joins TRBV18 and TRBJ2-4; the match to TRBD1 covers 9 bases. This CDR3 spans 15 amino acids. The germline CDR1 and CDR2 sequences are KGHSH and LQKENI. CDR3 loop: CASSPVTGTGYGQYF. The CDR3 bases that were read are TGTGCCAGCTCACCTGTAACCGGGACAGGGTACGGT.

Remarks on this clone: The read halts 3 residues ahead of the CDR3 end, with the missing end drawn from the germline J gene. The chain has TRBV9 and TRBJ2-2; possible D gene TRBD1, 6 bases. This CDR3 has 15 residues. V lost 0 bases to trimming and J lost 1 base, with 7 bases between them. Germline V CDR1 and CDR2: SGDLS, YYNGEE. CDR3 residues: CASSVGQVNTGELFF. The sequenced part of the CDR3 DNA is TGTGCCAGCAGCGTAGGACAGGTGAACACCGGGGAG.